Listed below are T cell receptor beta chains from one sample, sequenced in a study of cytomegalovirus exposure and HLA in healthy donors. Assay: immunoSEQ multiplex PCR; the TCRdb copy retains only in-frame clones and omits some. The sample consists of around 220,000 clones, around three quarters of them appearing once. Sequencing input: PBMCs. The origin of the receptors is a man in his forties or fifties in good health and CMV-seronegative. The CDR3 runs from the conserved cysteine through the conserved F or W. Each record gives: V gene, J gene, CDR3 protein.

V: TRBV9
J: TRBJ2-1
CDR3: CASSTAGGFSYNEQFF

V: TRBV12-5
J: TRBJ1-1
CDR3: CASGFEPVISQGTEAFF

V: TRBV27
J: TRBJ1-1
CDR3: CASRLGTLNTEAFF

V: TRBV28
J: TRBJ1-1
CDR3: CASSRWDSANTEAFF

V: TRBV2
J: TRBJ2-2
CDR3: CGARGVSRSAGELFF

V: TRBV27
J: TRBJ1-3
CDR3: CASSLSAGDSGNTIYF

V: TRBV11-3
J: TRBJ2-3
CDR3: CASSLDGGSTDTQYF

V: TRBV27
J: TRBJ1-4
CDR3: CASSLSIGDPNEKLFF

V: TRBV7-2
J: TRBJ1-5
CDR3: CASSPRTGATNQPQHF

V: TRBV7-3
J: TRBJ1-2
CDR3: CASSSGNYGYTF

V: TRBV7-2
J: TRBJ1-3
CDR3: CASSTGQGVSGNTIYF

V: TRBV15
J: TRBJ2-7
CDR3: CATSLGQGASYEQYF

V: TRBV6-6
J: TRBJ1-2
CDR3: CASSYTGPNYGYTF

V: TRBV7-6
J: TRBJ1-1
CDR3: CASSSNQGFGTEAFF

V: TRBV18
J: TRBJ2-5
CDR3: CASSNGGGPQETQYF

V: TRBV11-2
J: TRBJ1-5
CDR3: CASSSGRNQPQHF

V: TRBV5-1
J: TRBJ2-2
CDR3: CASKTLTGDTGELFF

V: TRBV2
J: TRBJ2-2
CDR3: CASSLTGELFF

V: TRBV19
J: TRBJ1-4
CDR3: CASSIEAAEGEKLFF

V: TRBV5-1
J: TRBJ2-7
CDR3: CASSTWTGSYYEQYF

V: TRBV4-2
J: TRBJ1-5
CDR3: CASSQEIQGAYQPQHF

V: TRBV18
J: TRBJ1-5
CDR3: CASSPTDRGGLNQPQHF

V: TRBV9
J: TRBJ2-7
CDR3: CASSAHPGEQYF

V: TRBV18
J: TRBJ2-3
CDR3: CASSPTADTQYF

V: TRBV7-3
J: TRBJ2-2
CDR3: CATAQSHGELFF

V: TRBV11-2
J: TRBJ2-5
CDR3: CASSLSSGGQETQYF

V: TRBV13
J: TRBJ2-1
CDR3: CASSLWQNYNEQFF

V: TRBV12-5
J: TRBJ2-1
CDR3: CASLAEVLNNEQFF

V: TRBV27
J: TRBJ2-7
CDR3: CASSSPHDSGHYEQYF

V: TRBV6-1
J: TRBJ1-1
CDR3: CASSSGQGTEAFF

V: TRBV7-2
J: TRBJ1-1
CDR3: CASSPQGARNTEAFF

V: TRBV6-1
J: TRBJ2-1
CDR3: CASRDPTGYNEQFF

V: TRBV5-6
J: TRBJ2-7
CDR3: CASSLGGVEQYF

V: TRBV18
J: TRBJ1-1
CDR3: CASSNTGFTEAFF

V: TRBV6-5
J: TRBJ2-7
CDR3: CASSGRDSFYEQYF

V: TRBV6-5
J: TRBJ1-2
CDR3: CASSPILGYGYTF

V: TRBV11-2
J: TRBJ2-1
CDR3: CASSKGAGPGDEQFF